What follows are 21 T cell receptor beta chains derived from one specimen sequenced in a study of regulatory T cells in long-lasting Graves disease. Time point given: newly diagnosed GD, antithyroid drugs for less than 3 months. After RNA was extracted from PBMCs, the TCR library was made from it. For TCR beta, libraries came from iRepertoire HTBI primers and Arm-PCR of CDR3 regions. TCRdb recomputed calls from the multiplex PCR reads with MiXCR, one row per CDR3 protein. In the table there are roughly 440,000 distinct CDR3 sequences, about 17% of which are singletons. Another study also made use of these data, one on T cells in Graves' hyperthyroidism and ophthalmopathy.

The specimen was peripheral blood mononuclear cells (PBMCs), collected at new diagnosis, from a patient treated with antithyroid drugs. The receptors derive from a woman younger than 30 with Graves disease.

The gene calls are TRBV30 and TRBJ2-7, with a possible D match to TRBD1 (5 bases). Trimming pared 1 base from V and 6 bases from J, leaving 7 bases between. Germline assignment: CDR1 GTSNPN and CDR2 SVGIG (reference sequence). CDR3 length: 11 amino acids. CDR3: CAWSAGSEQYF. The DNA for the CDR3 is TGTGCCTGGAGTGCAGGGTCCGAGCAGTACTTC. The full variable domain, in which reference TRBV30 and TRBJ2-7 provide the parts outside the CDR3, is SQTIHQWPATLVQPVGSPLSLECTVEGTSNPNLYWYRQAAGRGLQLLFYSVGIGQISSEVPQNLSASRPQDRQFILSSKKLLLSDSGFYLCAWSAGSEQYFGPGTRLTVT.

This clonotype showed up many times. The chain employs TRBV10-3 and TRBJ2-7; 13 nucleotides agree with TRBD2. After removal of 4 bases from V and 2 bases from J, the junction contained 5 bases not matched to a gene. CDR3 length equals 16 residues. The V gene's germline CDR1 is ENHRY and CDR2 SYGVKD. In DNA form, the CDR3 reads TGTGCCATCAGTGGAACTAGCGGGAGGGCCGCCTACGAGCAGTACTTC. Translation gives CAISGTSGRAAYEQYF.

In this sample, this clonotype turned up a few times. This rearrangement joins TRBV29-1 to TRBJ2-5; D unresolved. Germline loops: CDR1 SQVTM, CDR2 ANQGSEA. Trimming removed 4 bases from V and 5 bases from J, with 11 bases in between. This CDR3 has 12 residues. The CDR3 bases are TGCAGCGTTGTTTCGGAAGGGGAGACCCAGTACTTC. Its protein product is CSVVSEGETQYF.

The gene calls are TRBV20-1 and TRBJ1-5; D remains unclear. Germline loops: CDR1 DFQATT, CDR2 SNEGSKA (reference sequence). V was clipped by 1 base and J by 7 bases, with 8 bases between them. This CDR3 has 12 residues. Here the CDR3 reads CSARVAGQPQHF. The CDR3 nucleotides are TGCAGTGCTAGAGTGGCGGGCCAGCCCCAGCATTTT.

The gene calls are TRBV7-9 and TRBJ1-2; D not resolved. V was cut by 5 bases and J by 7 bases, with 17 bases left in between. Germline CDR1 is SEHNR and CDR2 is FQNEAQ (reference sequence). The CDR3 is made up of 14 amino acids. CDR3 DNA: TGTGCCAGCAGCCGTGGAGAGGTTGCGGGTGGCTACACCTTC. Protein sequence: CASSRGEVAGGYTF. Variable domain in full (rest from reference TRBV7-9 and TRBJ1-2): DTGVSQNPRHKITKRGQNVTFRCDPISEHNRLYWYRQTLGQGPEFLTYFQNEAQLEKSRLLSDRFSAERPKGSFSTLEIQRTEQGDSAMYLCASSRGEVAGGYTFGSGTRLTVV.

This clonotype came up many times. The chain joins TRBV5-1 to TRBJ2-1, with D tentatively TRBD2 (6 bases). This CDR3 has 13 amino acids. Trimming stripped 1 base from V and 6 bases from J, with 8 bases between. In germline, CDR1 is SGHRS, CDR2 YFSETQ. The CDR3 nucleotides are TGCGCCAGCAGCTTGCCGGGAGTCAATGAGCAGTTCTTC. It is translated as CASSLPGVNEQFF.

This clonotype has a count of ten or more. The chain employs TRBV5-1 and TRBJ2-7, with 9 bases identical to TRBD1. Germline lookup yields CDR1 SGHRS and CDR2 YFSETQ. The CDR3 runs to 13 residues. Trimming took 6 bases from V and 4 from J; bases not matched to a gene: 5. CDR3 nucleotides: TGCGCCAGCATACCCGACAGGGGGTACGAGCAGTACTTC. Its protein product is CASIPDRGYEQYF.

At least ten counts were recorded for this clonotype. This chain joins TRBV7-9 and TRBJ2-5; the match to TRBD2 covers 12 bases. Germline-derived CDR1 and CDR2 are SEHNR and FQNEAQ (reference sequence). V lost 5 bases to trimming and J lost 2 bases; unmatched junction nucleotides: 9. This CDR3 comprises 17 residues. CDR3 sequence: CASSGRGLAGIQETQYF. DNA for the CDR3: TGTGCCAGCAGCGGAAGAGGACTAGCGGGGATTCAAGAGACCCAGTACTTC.

This clonotype occurred many times. The V and J genes are TRBV20-1 and TRBJ2-1, with D perhaps being TRBD1 or TRBD2 (6 bases each). The CDR3 is made up of 16 amino acids. Germline V gene lookup returns CDR1 DFQATT and CDR2 SNEGSKA (reference sequence). Trimming took 3 bases from V and 6 from J, leaving 21 bases between them. The CDR3, as DNA: TGCAGTGCTAGGGAGGGATCGGGACACGGGTTCAATGAGCAGTTCTTC. This translates into CSAREGSGHGFNEQFF.

This clonotype has just a few counts. This chain joins TRBV19 and TRBJ1-5; possible D gene TRBD1, 5 bases. Trimming stripped 8 bases from V and 3 bases from J, with 14 bases between. Looked up from germline, CDR1 is LNHDA and CDR2 is SQIVND (reference sequence). The CDR3 contains 14 residues. The CDR3, as DNA: TGTGCCAGTCACCAGGGCTCTCTCAATCAGCCCCAGCATTTT. This gives the protein CASHQGSLNQPQHF.

This clonotype has only a few counts. This chain connects TRBV5-1 to TRBJ2-1; possibly TRBD2 for D (6 bases). CDR3 length equals 13 residues. V was trimmed by 8 bases and J by 1 base, leaving 10 bases between them. Per the germline V gene, CDR1 is SGHRS and CDR2 is YFSETQ. The CDR3: CASRRGSYNEQFF. CDR3 DNA sequence: TGCGCCAGTAGGCGGGGATCCTACAATGAGCAGTTCTTC.

About this clonotype: The germline gene is not matched at one end of the junction; a read error may be the cause. The genes are TRBV18 and TRBJ1-4; D is undetermined. Germline CDR1 and CDR2: KGHSH and LQKENI. The CDR3 loop spans 14 amino acids. The CDR3 reads CTSSPSATNEKLFF. The CDR3 region has the DNA TGTACCAGCTCACCCAGCGCAACTAATGAAAAACTGTTTTTT.

The rearrangement joins TRBV28 to TRBJ2-1; 8 bases agree with TRBD2. This CDR3 contains 16 residues. CDR1 is MDHEN and CDR2 is SYDVKM in the germline V gene. With 5 bases clipped from V and 6 bases from J, the junction kept 12 bases outside the gene matches. The CDR3: CASSRPGTRTPNEQFF. The CDR3 DNA is TGTGCCAGCAGTCGCCCCGGGACTAGAACCCCCAATGAGCAGTTCTTC.

Concerning this clonotype itself: This may be a read error: a much more frequent sequence differs by one nucleotide. The chain is built from TRBV10-1 and TRBJ2-1, with D possibly TRBD2 on 6 matching bases. This CDR3 is 14 amino acids long. The germline V gene encodes CDR1 WNHNN and CDR2 SYGVQD (reference sequence). With 6 bases removed from V and 13 bases from J, the gap between germline ends came to 22 bases. CDR3 bases: TGCGCCAGCAGCCAGTGGGGGGATCTGGAGACCCAGTTCTTC. Translation gives CASSQWGDLETQFF.

V and J are TRBV7-9 and TRBJ2-1; unclear D gene. Between the trimmed V and J ends, which lost 5 bases and 4 bases, there was a span of 15 bases. Germline-derived CDR1 and CDR2 are SEHNR and FQNEAQ (reference sequence). There are 15 residues in the CDR3. CDR3 residues: CASSPTPARYNEQFF. CDR3 coding DNA: TGTGCCAGCAGCCCAACCCCGGCACGATACAATGAGCAGTTCTTC.

The rearrangement joins TRBV7-3 to TRBJ2-2; 8 bases line up with TRBD2. Trimming cost V 5 bases and J 5 bases; bases outside gene matches: 25. This CDR3 has 21 amino acids. The germline V gene has CDR1 SGHTA and CDR2 FQGTGA. The CDR3 coding sequence is TGTGCCAGCAGCACGCTTCCGCGCGGGGGGCTACATCCTTCCGGGACCGGGGAGCTGTTTTTT. Translating it yields CASSTLPRGGLHPSGTGELFF. Together with reference TRBV7-3 and TRBJ2-2, the CDR3 gives the full variable domain: GAGVSQTPSNKVTEKGKYVELRCDPISGHTALYWYRQSLGQGPEFLIYFQGTGAADDSGLPNDRFFAVRPEGSVSTLKIQRTERGDSAVYLCASSTLPRGGLHPSGTGELFFGEGSRLTVL.

This clonotype was observed once. The chain is built from TRBV2 and TRBJ2-1; D is possibly TRBD2 (6 bases). V was shortened by 2 bases and J by 8 bases, with 10 bases between the two germline ends. The CDR3 has 13 amino acids. Germline V lookup: CDR1 SNHLY, CDR2 FYNNEI. CDR3 coding DNA: TGTGCCAGCAGTGAACAAGGGGAGGATGAGCAGTTCTTC. Amino acids: CASSEQGEDEQFF.

The table lists this clonotype with many counts. The chain recombines TRBV11-2 with TRBJ2-1; TRBD1 matches at 7 bases. V lost 1 base to trimming and J lost 4 bases; unmatched junction nucleotides: 4. This CDR3 has 15 residues. CDR1 is SGHAT and CDR2 is FQNNGV in the germline V gene. CDR3 protein: CASSLGQGPYNEQFF. The CDR3 bases are TGTGCCAGCAGCTTAGGACAGGGCCCTTACAATGAGCAGTTCTTC.

The sample holds many counts of this clonotype. The CDR3 coding sequence is TGTGCCACCCATCACGGGACAGAAAGCACAGATACGCAGTATTTT. It specifies CATHHGTESTDTQYF. The chain uses TRBV13 and TRBJ2-3, with 7 bases lining up with TRBD1. J was trimmed by 0 bases and V by 10 bases; bases with no gene match: 10. The CDR3 contains 15 residues. Germline V CDR1 and CDR2: PRHDT, FYEKMQ (reference sequence).

This clonotype was counted many times. This rearrangement joins TRBV20-1 to TRBJ1-1; D is possibly TRBD1 (5 bases). The CDR3 totals 16 residues. CDR1 and CDR2 from the germline V gene are DFQATT and SNEGSKA (reference sequence). V lost 0 bases and J 3 bases, leaving 17 bases between the germline ends. CDR3 bases: TGCAGTGCTAGAGATAGGGGAAGCGGGTTTCACACTGAAGCTTTCTTT. Encoded protein: CSARDRGSGFHTEAFF.

This chain connects TRBV7-9 to TRBJ1-5; maybe TRBD1 (6 bases). The CDR3 has 14 residues. Germline-derived CDR1 and CDR2 are SEHNR and FQNEAQ (reference sequence). Between the trimmed V and J ends, which lost 10 bases and 1 base, there was a span of 14 bases. CDR3 bases: TGTGCCATATCCGGAGGGGGGAGCAATCAGCCCCAGCATTTT. Its translation is CAISGGGSNQPQHF. Full variable domain (missing parts from reference TRBV7-9 and TRBJ1-5): DTGVSQNPRHKITKRGQNVTFRCDPISEHNRLYWYRQTLGQGPEFLTYFQNEAQLEKSRLLSDRFSAERPKGSFSTLEIQRTEQGDSAMYLCAISGGGSNQPQHFGDGTRLSIL.